The rows below give T cell receptor beta chains drawn from one sample of a study of metastatic and nonmetastatic thyroid tumors. TCRdb re-analyzed the PCR reads through MiXCR. The table has 30,000 to 40,000 clones, approximately 26% seen once. Sequencing was carried out using blood. The receptors here all came from a female donor with papillary thyroid cancer or a benign thyroid nodule (not recorded which). Some clones in this sample may be carry-over from other donors' samples. CDR3s include the opening cysteine and the closing phenylalanine or tryptophan. The D gene is left open where the match is weak. Only part of the rows carry a size: once, few, many, or a class if the clone is expanded.

V gene: TRBV11-3; clone size: many; D gene: NA; CDR3 length: 14; J gene: TRBJ2-4; CDR3 DNA: TGTGCCAGCAACCGCTGGTCCGCGGAAAGGGTTCAGTACTTC; CDR3 protein: CASNRWSAERVQYF
V gene: TRBV6-1; clone size: NA; D gene: NA; CDR3 length: 13; J gene: TRBJ2-7; CDR3 DNA: TGTGCCAGCAATGTAGACACTAAGCACGAGCAGTACTTC; CDR3 protein: CASNVDTKHEQYF
V gene: TRBV4-1; clone size: NA; D gene: NA; CDR3 length: 14; J gene: TRBJ1-6; CDR3 DNA: TGCGCCAGCAGCCAAGTAGTCCCGGGGGCTCCGATCCACTTT; CDR3 protein: CASSQVVPGAPIHF
V gene: TRBV12-3/TRBV12-4; clone size: many; D gene: NA; CDR3 length: 13; J gene: TRBJ1-5; CDR3 DNA: TGTGCCAGCAGTTTAGGTTCTGATCAGCCCCAGCATTTT; CDR3 protein: CASSLGSDQPQHF
V gene: TRBV7-9; clone size: NA; D gene: NA; CDR3 length: 14; J gene: TRBJ2-7; CDR3 DNA: TGTGCCGGCAGCCTGGAAGGTGGATTCTACGAGCAGTACTTC; CDR3 protein: CAGSLEGGFYEQYF
V gene: TRBV3-1; clone size: NA; D gene: NA; CDR3 length: 14; J gene: TRBJ2-2; CDR3 DNA: TGTGCCAGCAGCCAGGGCAAGCCCACCGGGGAGCTGTTTTTT; CDR3 protein: CASSQGKPTGELFF
V gene: TRBV30; clone size: NA; D gene: TRBD1; CDR3 length: 13; J gene: TRBJ1-1; CDR3 DNA: TGTGCCTGGAGTCCCGGACAGGGAGGAAAAGCTTTCTTT; CDR3 protein: CAWSPGQGGKAFF
V gene: TRBV28; clone size: NA; D gene: TRBD1; CDR3 length: 17; J gene: TRBJ1-3; CDR3 DNA: TGTGCCAGCAGTTTACGCCAGGGGGCTTTCTCTGGAAACACCATATATTTT; CDR3 protein: CASSLRQGAFSGNTIYF
V gene: TRBV19; clone size: many; D gene: NA; CDR3 length: 14; J gene: TRBJ2-1; CDR3 DNA: TGTGCCAGCGCCGCTGGGTGGAGGTCCAATGAGCAGTTCTTC; CDR3 protein: CASAAGWRSNEQFF
V gene: TRBV20-1; clone size: many; D gene: TRBD2; CDR3 length: 16; J gene: TRBJ2-3; CDR3 DNA: TGCAGTGCTAGAGACCCTACTAGCGGGAGGTCTGATACGCAGTATTTT; CDR3 protein: CSARDPTSGRSDTQYF
V gene: TRBV19; clone size: many; D gene: TRBD1; CDR3 length: 16; J gene: TRBJ1-1; CDR3 DNA: TGTGCCAGTAGTATGCACAGGGGACGCATGAACACTGAAGCTTTCTTT; CDR3 protein: CASSMHRGRMNTEAFF
V gene: TRBV20-1; clone size: many; D gene: NA; CDR3 length: 12; J gene: TRBJ2-3; CDR3 DNA: TGCAGTGGGAGCGGAGGCGCAGATACGCAGTATTTT; CDR3 protein: CSGSGGADTQYF
V gene: TRBV28; clone size: NA; D gene: NA; CDR3 length: 14; J gene: TRBJ1-2; CDR3 DNA: TGTGCCAGCAGCGAGACCGGGACATCCTATGGCTACACCTTC; CDR3 protein: CASSETGTSYGYTF
V gene: TRBV19; clone size: few; D gene: TRBD2; CDR3 length: 14; J gene: TRBJ2-5; CDR3 DNA: TGTGCCAGTAGTAGGGAGGGACGGAGGGAGACCCAGTACTTC; CDR3 protein: CASSREGRRETQYF
V gene: TRBV12-5; clone size: many; D gene: TRBD2; CDR3 length: 15; J gene: TRBJ2-3; CDR3 DNA: TGTGCTAGTGGACAAGCGGGAGTCGGTGGAGATACGCAGTATTTT; CDR3 protein: CASGQAGVGGDTQYF
V gene: TRBV6-5; clone size: many; D gene: NA; CDR3 length: 15; J gene: TRBJ2-5; CDR3 DNA: TGTGCCAGCAGTTTCTCATCTTTTGGGCAAGAGACCCAGTACTTC; CDR3 protein: CASSFSSFGQETQYF
V gene: TRBV9; clone size: many; D gene: NA; CDR3 length: 13; J gene: TRBJ1-2; CDR3 DNA: TGTGCCAGCAGCGTAGGCAGCGGATATGGCTACACCTTC; CDR3 protein: CASSVGSGYGYTF
V gene: TRBV19; clone size: NA; D gene: NA; CDR3 length: 14; J gene: TRBJ2-2; CDR3 DNA: TGTGCCAGTAGTCAACCCGGTGCGACCGGTGAACTGTTTTTT; CDR3 protein: CASSQPGATGELFF
V gene: TRBV6-1; clone size: medium-sized; D gene: TRBD2; CDR3 length: 14; J gene: TRBJ2-7; CDR3 DNA: TGTGCCAGCACCAAACCCGGGGGGATGAGCGAGCAGTACTTC; CDR3 protein: CASTKPGGMSEQYF
V gene: TRBV4-1; clone size: many; D gene: TRBD1; CDR3 length: 16; J gene: TRBJ2-7; CDR3 DNA: TGCGCCAGCAGCCAAGAGGACAGGGAGGTTGGCTACGAGCAGTACTTC; CDR3 protein: CASSQEDREVGYEQYF
V gene: TRBV6-1; clone size: NA; D gene: NA; CDR3 length: 16; J gene: TRBJ1-6; CDR3 DNA: TGTGCCAGCAGTCGGATGGGCACAGGTGGCAATTCACCCCTCCACTTT; CDR3 protein: CASSRMGTGGNSPLHF
V gene: TRBV2; clone size: many; D gene: NA; CDR3 length: 16; J gene: TRBJ2-4; CDR3 DNA: TGTGCCAGCAGTGCAGGCCCAGGGCCCCCACAAAACATTCAGTACTTC; CDR3 protein: CASSAGPGPPQNIQYF
V gene: TRBV5-1; clone size: NA; D gene: TRBD1; CDR3 length: 17; J gene: TRBJ2-7; CDR3 DNA: TGCGCCAGCAGCCCGTTGAAGAGGACAGGGGAAGGGGGCGAGCAGTACTTC; CDR3 protein: CASSPLKRTGEGGEQYF
V gene: TRBV5-1; clone size: once; D gene: NA; CDR3 length: 14; J gene: TRBJ2-3; CDR3 DNA: TGCGCCAGCAGCTTGGGACAGACCACAGATACGCAGTATTTT; CDR3 protein: CASSLGQTTDTQYF
V gene: TRBV20-1; clone size: NA; D gene: TRBD1; CDR3 length: 14; J gene: TRBJ1-2; CDR3 DNA: TGCAGTTCTGTCCTTTGGGACAGAAACTATGGCTACACCTTC; CDR3 protein: CSSVLWDRNYGYTF
V gene: TRBV2; clone size: NA; D gene: NA; CDR3 length: 14; J gene: TRBJ1-6; CDR3 DNA: TGTGCCAGCAGTGCGTGGGGGAACAATTCACCCCTCCACTTT; CDR3 protein: CASSAWGNNSPLHF
V gene: TRBV6-2/TRBV6-3; clone size: many; D gene: TRBD2; CDR3 length: 15; J gene: TRBJ2-2; CDR3 DNA: TGTGCCAGCAGTACTAGCGGGGGGGACACCGGGGAGCTGTTTTTT; CDR3 protein: CASSTSGGDTGELFF
V gene: TRBV12-3/TRBV12-4; clone size: few; D gene: NA; CDR3 length: 17; J gene: TRBJ2-3; CDR3 DNA: TGTGCCAGCAGTGCCCGTCAGCTGGAGCTCAGCACAGATACGCAGTATTTT; CDR3 protein: CASSARQLELSTDTQYF
V gene: TRBV14; clone size: many; D gene: NA; CDR3 length: 14; J gene: TRBJ2-1; CDR3 DNA: TGTGCCAGCAGCCAAAGACAGGGAGGCAATGAGCAGTTCTTC; CDR3 protein: CASSQRQGGNEQFF
V gene: TRBV6-1; clone size: NA; D gene: NA; CDR3 length: 11; J gene: TRBJ2-7; CDR3 DNA: TGTGCCATCAGGGGATACTACGAGCAGTACTTC; CDR3 protein: CAIRGYYEQYF
V gene: TRBV6-4; clone size: NA; D gene: TRBD1; CDR3 length: 14; J gene: TRBJ1-1; CDR3 DNA: TGTGCCAGCAGCCCCCTCCCGGGACAGGGGCAAGCTTTCTTT; CDR3 protein: CASSPLPGQGQAFF
V gene: TRBV2; clone size: few; D gene: NA; CDR3 length: 15; J gene: TRBJ2-5; CDR3 DNA: TGTGCCAGCAGTGAAGCGCTCGCAGGTGTTGAGACCCAGTACTTC; CDR3 protein: CASSEALAGVETQYF
V gene: TRBV7-2; clone size: NA; D gene: NA; CDR3 length: 14; J gene: TRBJ1-2; CDR3 DNA: TGTGCCAGCAGCTTAGACTTGGGGAGGGGCGGCTACACCTTC; CDR3 protein: CASSLDLGRGGYTF
V gene: TRBV6-1; clone size: NA; D gene: NA; CDR3 length: 14; J gene: TRBJ2-7; CDR3 DNA: TGTGCCAGCAGGGGGACCCGGGGGGCCTTGGAGCAGTACTTC; CDR3 protein: CASRGTRGALEQYF
V gene: TRBV6-4; clone size: many; D gene: TRBD2; CDR3 length: 15; J gene: TRBJ2-7; CDR3 DNA: TGTGCCAGCAGTGCGAGCGGGGGGGGAAACTACGAGCAGTACTTC; CDR3 protein: CASSASGGGNYEQYF
V gene: TRBV12-3/TRBV12-4; clone size: many; D gene: NA; CDR3 length: 12; J gene: TRBJ1-1; CDR3 DNA: TGTGCCAGCAGTTTACCCTTCACTGAAGCTTTCTTT; CDR3 protein: CASSLPFTEAFF